Listed here is a single T cell receptor beta chain. This table comes from immunoSEQ multiplex PCR, and its TCRdb copy is limited to in-frame clones, with some not included. Among 300,000 or so clones listed, nearly 90% were seen once. The data were taken from a study of blood T cell repertoires in COVID-19. Everyone who took part was roughly 18 to 89 years old, and they came from 20 to 25 US areas. The CDR3 totals 14 residues. CDR1 is LNHDA and CDR2 is SQIVND in the germline V gene (reference sequence). V lost 4 bases and J lost 5; bases outside the gene matches: 4. The J gene is TRBJ1-2, the V gene TRBV19; 10 positions agree with TRBD1. The TCR sequence derives from a woman aged 45-60 years who had been exposed to COVID-19. Sequencing used PBMCs or T cells enriched from blood (not recorded which). The CDR3 loop is CASSTSGQGYGYTF. In nucleotides, the CDR3 is TGTGCCAGTAGTACCTCGGGACAGGGGTATGGCTACACCTTC.